Below, one T cell receptor (beta chain) is given with its context. What this receptor recognizes is not known. The record has no base qualities; no much larger clone is one base away. To prepare the library, the immunoSEQ multiplex PCR assay was applied. High-throughput TCR-beta CDR3 sequencing of genomic DNA from most patients was performed by Adaptive Biotechnologies. Per the authors' processing: TCR sequencing data were retrieved from Adaptive's ImmunoSEQ software for some 19 patients, whereas three other patients were processed with MiXCR and VDJtools. CDR3 nucleotide sequences shared between donor and recipient were removed because their origin could not be assigned. Alloreactive clones required at least 2-fold expansion over unstimulated cells and minimum CFSE-low frequency of 0.002% (template counts) or 0.001% (read counts). Mappable clones were those detected in sequenced pre-transplant spleen, lymph node, or MLR CFSE-low populations of the donor or recipient. Cumulative frequency of alloreactive clones was calculated as a percentage of all sequences weighted by copy number. The source is immuneACCESS, and TCRdb retained only in-frame sequences with V and J called. Part of the clones is not carried over; for the studies checked, unresolved V genes explain less than half of this, and the remainder is unexplained. That table supplies the V and J calls and clone size; D and trimming were determined from the DNA. Counted in this sample were roughly 97,000 clones; 80% to 95% of them appeared once. 15% to 20% of the sample is held by the ten biggest clonotypes.

The sample belongs to a study of graft-versus-host responses after intestinal transplantation (dated by TCRdb to the early 2020s). Study-level background: The transplants that recipients received were multivisceral, liver-intestinal, or isolated intestinal. Anti-thymocyte globulin induction was given to all recipients, followed by maintenance tacrolimus and steroids for approximately 3 years. After intestinal transplantation, graft-versus-host and host-versus-graft alloreactive T cell clones were followed in the graft, circulation and bone marrow using bulk TCR-beta CDR3 sequencing. Alloreactive clones were identified by sequencing pre-transplant mixed lymphocyte reaction products and comparing them with unstimulated pre-transplant donor and recipient T cells. The cohort enrolled 20 to 30 intestinal transplant recipients, one of whom was a retransplant, and 3 patients without pretransplant specimens were excluded. Donor T cell macrochimerism was defined as a peak of at least 4% donor T cells among recipient peripheral blood mononuclear cells. Samples from a few later patients were sequenced in-house on an Illumina MiSeq with MiXCR processing rather than by the commercial service.

In the first month after transplant, blood samples were collected up to 4 times, and after that at least monthly when available. The investigation overall reported the following: The conclusions were limited by the relatively low number and heterogeneity of the intestinal transplant patients. Patients with donor T cell macrochimerism had high GvH to HvG T cell clonal ratios in their allografts. GvH clones were found in recipient bone marrow, and some of the GvH clones appeared earlier in ileal mucosa or blood, which is consistent with an intestinal mucosal origin. Early after transplant, peak levels of circulating GvH clones were found to be associated with declines in HvG clones.

V drops 8 bases and J drops 5 bases, leaving 15 bases in between. CDR1 SGHVS and CDR2 FNYEAQ were looked up in the germline V gene. From its cysteine to its phenylalanine, the CDR3 spans 13 amino acids. Only the CDR3 portion is preserved as DNA: 39 bases, with reading frame beginning at the first base. The chain is assembled from TRBV7-6 and TRBJ2-5, with TRBD1 tentatively as D gene (5 bases match). The source was PBMCs, collected about 450 days after intestinal transplant. The sequence derives from a human patient who received an intestinal transplant, so some T cells may come from the graft donor. This receptor has the CDR3 CASGLVSGETQYF. The DNA sequence is TGTGCCAGCGGGTTGGTTTCAGGGGAGACCCAGTACTTC. With the rest looked up from the reference TRBV7-6 and TRBJ2-5 genes rather than sequenced, the full variable domain is GAGVSQSPRYKVTKRGQDVALRCDPISGHVSLYWYRQALGQGPEFLTYFNYEAQQDKSGLPNDRFSAERPEGSISTLTIQRTEQRDSAMYRCASGLVSGETQYFGPGTRLLVL.